The sequence of this TCR beta chain was determined in a study of CD8+CD57+ T cells in acquired aplastic anemia (dated by TCRdb to the late 2010s). Some background on the complete study: DNA extracted from sorted CD4+ and CD8+ cells had a mean of roughly 3.4 ug, with a range of about 0.18 to 27.4 ug. A CD8+CD57+ expansion meant a frequency higher than the mean frequency seen in healthy subjects. Broad study findings and their caveats: Between patients and healthy controls, no significant difference in CD8+ Simpson's diversity was found (P=0.060). Around 30 CD8+ CDR3 sequences were shared between patients and controls but appeared highly expressed in patients and within their immunodominant clones.

Genomic DNA served as template for TCR beta VDJ combination and CDR3 sequence profiling. An Illumina HiSeq 2000 was used for TCR repertoire sequencing. The original pipeline was this. Repertoire assessment relied on Simpson's diversity index, CDR3 size and DJ length profiles, and TRBV/TRBJ rearrangement plots. The immunodominant clone was defined as the most abundant DNA sequence in deep sequencing data. CDR3 amino acid sequences were screened for sharing across subjects and were compared with published repertoires and the VDJdb database. The raw public reads went through TCRdb reprocessing: fastp at Q25, MiXCR clone calling, in-frame beta chains kept. A single entry per CDR3 protein holds the most common genes and DNA from its merged rows. The V and J calls were not made by the authors but by TCRdb's processing. This sample has about 150,000 distinct CDR3 sequences in its table, and more than 45% of those were observed once. Of the sample, roughly 3.5% is held by the ten largest clones.

Cut back by 2 bases and 2 bases, the V and J ends lie 9 bases apart. The CDR3 has 14 amino acids, counting the end cysteine and phenylalanine. The CDR3 DNA has 42 bases and is translated from base 1. This clonotype was counted ten times or more. Its antigen has not been determined. Base qualities are missing; no much larger clone stands one base away. The patients picked for sequencing were ones in whom flow cytometry had shown an expansion of CD8+CD57+ cells. All patients had severe acquired aplastic anemia diagnosed by International Study of Aplastic Anemia and Agranulocytosis and Camitta criteria. Patients had received no therapy at the time of blood sampling. In the study, sorted CD4+ and CD8+ blood T cells from patients with severe aplastic anemia and from healthy subjects underwent deep sequencing of TCR repertoires. In the USA, patient enrollment took place under clinicaltrials.gov protocols 00001620, 01623167, 00001397, 00071045, 00081523 and 00961064. Ficoll-Paque density gradient centrifugation was used to isolate peripheral blood mononuclear cells. Before DNA extraction, CD4+ and CD8+ T cells were sorted by FACS or by magnetic beads.

The sequenced sample was sorted CD4+, CD8+, or CD8+CD57+ T cells (not recorded which) from PBMCs. The sequence links TRBV12-3 or TRBV12-4 to TRBJ1-1, and the D gene may be TRBD1, 6 bases matching. The receptor was derived from a human donor with aplastic anemia. The nucleotides are TGTGCCAGCAGTTTATTGGGGGCTAACACTGAAGCTTTCTTT. This is translated as CASSLLGANTEAFF.